This TCR beta chain emerged from a study of identical twins. The study's findings and limits: One should note that invariant MAIT and iNKT cells could partly confound zero-insertion analyses.

TCRdb re-derived calls from the 5' RACE reads in MiXCR, one entry per CDR3 protein. The sample shows a few hundred thousand distinct CDR3 sequences, more than 9.5% of them seen only once. Only healthy Caucasians were enrolled as donors. V lost 4 bases, J lost 7 bases, and 5 bases stayed unmatched. The CDR3 is 14 amino acids. Germline CDR1 and CDR2: SGHDT and YYEEEE. Details on this clonotype: As yet, its antigen is unknown.

These data were also filed under a second study, of yellow fever vaccine responses in identical twins.

This receptor was taken from a woman in her late teens or twenties in good health. The gene calls are TRBV5-6 and TRBJ1-6, with 7 bases that match TRBD1. The sample consisted of memory (CD45RO+) T cells sorted from blood. CDR3 nucleotide sequence: TGTGCCAGCAGCGATACAGGGGAGAATTCACCCCTCCACTTT. Its protein product is CASSDTGENSPLHF. Full variable domain (missing parts from reference TRBV5-6 and TRBJ1-6): DAGVTQSPTHLIKTRGQQVTLRCSPKSGHDTVSWYQQALGQGPQFIFQYYEEEERQRGNFPDRFSGHQFPNYSSELNVNALLLGDSALYLCASSDTGENSPLHFGNGTRLTVT.